The 15 T cell receptor beta chains reported below all come from one sample, sequenced in a study of T cell responses to AZD1222 COVID-19 vaccine. Generated by immunoSEQ multiplex PCR, the TCRdb table keeps only in-frame clones and is missing some. The profile shows approximately 140,000 clones, approximately 94% of them singletons. The sequencing used peripheral blood, collected on day 0 of AZD1222 vaccination. These receptors all come from an adult in good health.

The chain has TRBV12-3 or TRBV12-4 and TRBJ1-2; TRBD1 might be the D (6 bases). CDR3 length equals 13 residues. V was cut by 6 bases and J by 4 bases, with 12 bases left in between. CDR3 nucleotide sequence: TGTGCCAGCAGCACGACAGGTCCCTATGGCTACACCTTC. Translation: CASSTTGPYGYTF.

The rearrangement links TRBV5-1 to TRBJ2-7, with 7 bases that match TRBD2. Germline loops: CDR1 SGHRS, CDR2 YFSETQ. The CDR3 is made up of 15 amino acids. V lost 4 bases, J lost 0 bases, and 7 bases stayed unmatched. Here the CDR3 DNA reads TGCGCCAGCAGCCCCTTGGCGGGAGCCTCCTACGAGCAGTACTTC. It is translated as CASSPLAGASYEQYF.

The chain is built from TRBV3-1 (or the pseudogene TRBV3-2) and TRBJ2-5; possible D gene TRBD2, 7 bases. With 4 bases removed from V and 5 bases from J, the gap between germline ends came to 17 bases. Germline CDR1 is LGHDT and CDR2 is YNNKEL (reference sequence). The CDR3 length is 15 residues. CDR3 protein: CASSLSPGGEETQYF. The CDR3 DNA follows: TGTGCCAGCAGCCTATCCCCGGGGGGCGAGGAGACCCAGTACTTC.

The chain uses TRBV2 and TRBJ2-7; D is unresolved. Trimming shortened V by 4 bases and J by 0 bases, and 10 bases separated the two germline ends. CDR1 and CDR2 (germline): SNHLY, FYNNEI. The CDR3 loop spans 14 amino acids. The CDR3 DNA is TGTGCCAGCAGTGCCAGCGTACCCTCCTACGAGCAGTACTTC. As protein: CASSASVPSYEQYF.

The rearrangement links TRBV19 to TRBJ1-5; 7 bases are a match to TRBD1. This CDR3 is built from 14 residues. V dropped 4 bases and J dropped 5; count of bases not matched to a gene: 5. Germline lookup yields CDR1 LNHDA and CDR2 SQIVND (reference sequence). The CDR3 coding sequence is TGTGCCAGTAGTACAGGGACAGATTATCAGCCCCAGCATTTT. Its protein is CASSTGTDYQPQHF.

This chain joins TRBV9 and TRBJ2-1; TRBD2 aligns across 11 bases. After removal of 4 bases from V and 0 bases from J, the junction contained 9 bases not matched to a gene. The CDR3 is made up of 18 amino acids. Germline V gene sequence: CDR1 SGDLS, CDR2 YYNGEE. The CDR3 here is CASSSGLAGGLSYNEQFF. The CDR3 region has the DNA TGTGCCAGCAGCTCGGGGCTAGCGGGAGGCCTCTCCTACAATGAGCAGTTCTTC.

The rearrangement uses TRBV6-2 or TRBV6-3 and TRBJ1-1; D may be TRBD1 (6 bases). Germline V gene lookup returns CDR1 MNHEY and CDR2 SVGEGT. The CDR3 is 15 residues long. V lost 2 bases to trimming and J lost 5 bases, with 15 bases between them. The CDR3 nucleotides are TGTGCCAGCAGTTACCACCCTAAAGGGGGGACTGAAGCTTTCTTT. Translated: CASSYHPKGGTEAFF.

The chain couples TRBV12-5 to TRBJ2-1; a possible D gene is TRBD1 (6 bases). In germline, CDR1 is LGHNT, CDR2 FRNRAP. V was clipped by 4 bases and J by 3 bases, with 10 bases between them. CDR3 length: 14 residues. The CDR3 coding sequence is TGTGCTAGTGGTTGGGGGCTGGACTACAATGAGCAGTTCTTC. Protein sequence: CASGWGLDYNEQFF.

DNA for the CDR3: TGTGCCAGTAAACCTCAGGGATCCAACTATGGCTACACCTTC. Translated: CASKPQGSNYGYTF. The chain links TRBV19 to TRBJ1-2, with D possibly TRBD1 on 5 matching bases. CDR3 length: 14 amino acids. The V gene's germline CDR1 is LNHDA and CDR2 SQIVND (reference sequence). Trimming shortened V by 7 bases and J by 2 bases, and 14 bases separated the two germline ends.

The chain employs TRBV6-1 and TRBJ2-5; D perhaps matches TRBD1 (7 bases). Germline CDR1 is MNHNS and CDR2 is SASEGT. The CDR3 loop spans 16 amino acids. V gave up 4 bases and J gave up 3 bases, with 18 bases separating them. CDR3 DNA sequence: TGTGCCAGCAGTGGCTTTAACAGGGGAGGAAAAGAGACCCAGTACTTC. Amino acid sequence: CASSGFNRGGKETQYF.

This clone was detected once. The rearrangement joins TRBV21-1 to TRBJ2-1; no DNA check was done on the table's D call, TRBD1. TRBV21-1 is an annotated pseudogene. The CDR3 loop spans 18 amino acids. The CDR3 sequence is CASSSTGLMNSSYNEQFF. Here the CDR3 DNA reads TGTGCCAGCAGCTCCACAGGGCTAATGAACAGCTCCTACAATGAGCAGTTCTTC.

The V and J genes are TRBV6-2 or TRBV6-3 and TRBJ2-1; 8 bases are shared with TRBD2. The J segment lost 8 bases and the V segment lost 2 bases, leaving 8 bases of the junction unmatched. This CDR3 has 15 amino acids. Germline lookup yields CDR1 MNHEY and CDR2 SVGEGT. The CDR3 sequence is CASSYIGGARDEQFF. The DNA of the CDR3 is TGTGCCAGCAGTTACATCGGGGGGGCCAGGGATGAGCAGTTCTTC.

In this sample, this clone turned up once. The V gene is TRBV7-3, the J gene TRBJ1-6; possible D gene TRBD1, 5 bases. The CDR3 has 15 amino acids. V was shortened by 2 bases and J by 7 bases, with 12 bases between the two germline ends. Germline V CDR1 and CDR2: SGHTA, FQGTGA. CDR3 in amino acids: CASSLGGARNSPLHF. The DNA of the CDR3 is TGTGCCAGCAGCTTAGGCGGGGCTCGCAATTCACCCCTCCACTTT.

J is TRBJ2-5 and V is TRBV9; D call uncertain. Germline V CDR1 and CDR2: SGDLS, YYNGEE. Trimming pared 7 bases from V and 7 bases from J, leaving 14 bases between. The CDR3 extends over 12 amino acids. The CDR3 spells CASGPSPRTQYF. The CDR3 DNA is TGTGCCAGCGGCCCGAGCCCCCGGACCCAGTACTTC.

The chain employs TRBV12-3 or TRBV12-4 and TRBJ1-1, with D perhaps TRBD1 (5 bases). Trimming cost V 2 bases and J 8 bases, with 12 bases left between them. The CDR3 spans 13 residues. The CDR3 DNA reads TGTGCCAGCAGTTTAATTGGCAGGGAAGAAGCTTTCTTT. This sequence encodes CASSLIGREEAFF.